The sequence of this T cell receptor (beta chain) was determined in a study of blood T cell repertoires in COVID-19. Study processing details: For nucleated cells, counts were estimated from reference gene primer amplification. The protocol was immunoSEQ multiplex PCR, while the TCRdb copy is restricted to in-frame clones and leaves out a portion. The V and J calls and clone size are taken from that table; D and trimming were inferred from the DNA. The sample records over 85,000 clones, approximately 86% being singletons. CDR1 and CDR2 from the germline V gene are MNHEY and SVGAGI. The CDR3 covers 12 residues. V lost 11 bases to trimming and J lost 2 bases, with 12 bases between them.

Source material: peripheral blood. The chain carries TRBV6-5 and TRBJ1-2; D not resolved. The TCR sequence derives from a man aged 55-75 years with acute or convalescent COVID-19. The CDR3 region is CASKTVNYGYTF. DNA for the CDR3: TGTGCCTCAAAAACGGTAAACTATGGCTACACCTTC.